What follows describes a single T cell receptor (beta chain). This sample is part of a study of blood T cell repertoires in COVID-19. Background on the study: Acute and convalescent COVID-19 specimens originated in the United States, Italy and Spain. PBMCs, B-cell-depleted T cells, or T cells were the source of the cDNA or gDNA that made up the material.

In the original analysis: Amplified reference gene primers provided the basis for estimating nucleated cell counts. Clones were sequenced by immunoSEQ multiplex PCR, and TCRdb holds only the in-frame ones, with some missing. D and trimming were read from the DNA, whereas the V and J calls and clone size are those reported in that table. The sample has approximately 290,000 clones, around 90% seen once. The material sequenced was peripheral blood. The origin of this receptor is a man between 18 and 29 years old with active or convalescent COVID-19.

The CDR3 DNA reads TGTGCCAGCAGCCCGGGCGGGACTAGGGGTGGCGGGGAGCTGTTTTTT. It codes for CASSPGGTRGGGELFF. The V call is TRBV7-6, the J call TRBJ2-2; 8 nucleotides align to TRBD2. The CDR3 is 16 residues long. Per the germline V gene, CDR1 is SGHVS and CDR2 is FNYEAQ. Trimming removed 5 bases from V and 7 bases from J; junction bases left unmatched: 12.